Described below is a single T cell receptor beta chain sequence and its context. Its antigen is unidentified. The sample belongs to a study of T cell repertoires in cytomegalovirus infection. On the study more broadly: The authors relied on CMV epitopes, both recently identified HLA-C-restricted and well-studied HLA-B-restricted.

CDR3 size: 16 residues. The V gene end was trimmed by 4 bases and the J gene end by 4 bases; junction bases not matched to a gene: 9. Looked up from germline, CDR1 is SGHDT and CDR2 is YYEEEE. TCRdb fed the reads into MiXCR, producing one record per CDR3 protein. The data contain roughly 990,000 distinct CDR3 sequences, around 30% of them singletons. The TCR sequence derives from a human donor in good health (CMV status not recorded). Some clones in this sample may be carry-over from other donors' samples. The source was cultured CD8+ T cells from PBMCs, collected from culture after CMV antigen stimulation. The chain couples TRBV5-6 to TRBJ2-2, with 8 bases identical to TRBD1. CDR3 region: CASSKWTGRFTGELFF. CDR3 bases: TGTGCCAGCAGCAAATGGACAGGGCGATTCACCGGGGAGCTGTTTTTT.